The 9 T cell receptor beta chains in this list originate from one sample, sequenced in a study of monozygotic twins with inflammatory bowel disease. TCRdb reprocessed the 5' RACE reads and stores each CDR3 protein as one record, lacking DNA. This sample contains over 350,000 distinct CDR3 sequences. Sequenced: blood. The receptors were sampled from a human donor with ulcerative colitis or Crohn's disease, or a healthy co-twin of an affected twin (not recorded which).

The V and J genes are TRBV2 and TRBJ2-7; TCRdb's assignment of TRBD2 cannot be checked, as there is no DNA. CDR1 is SNHLY, CDR2 FYNNEI, per germline. The CDR3 is 14 residues long. CDR3 amino acids: CASSEGPSPYEQYF.

The chain recombines TRBV15 with TRBJ2-1; lacking DNA, the TRBD1 call made by TCRdb goes unchecked. The CDR3 has 15 amino acids. CDR1 is LNHNV, CDR2 YYDKDF, per germline (reference sequence). The CDR3 loop is CATSRPRQDYNEQFF.

This rearrangement joins TRBV6-2 or TRBV6-3 to TRBJ1-6; TCRdb selects TRBD1, and the lack of DNA leaves this call unchecked. The CDR3 is made up of 15 amino acids. The germline V gene has CDR1 MNHEY and CDR2 SVGEGT. The CDR3 sequence: CASSYSPGNSSPLHF.

This rearrangement joins TRBV4-1 to TRBJ2-3; TCRdb picks TRBD2, but there is no DNA to check that call. Germline V CDR1 and CDR2: MGHRA, YSYEKL. This CDR3 has 17 amino acids. CDR3 region: CASSQRGQERGTDTQYF.

The genes are TRBV11-2 and TRBJ1-6; TCRdb calls TRBD1, which cannot be checked without DNA. CDR1 is SGHAT and CDR2 is FQNNGV in the germline V gene. This CDR3 has 14 amino acids. This chain's CDR3 is CASSPRAGGSPLHF. Together with reference TRBV11-2 and TRBJ1-6, the CDR3 gives the full variable domain: EAGVAQSPRYKIIEKRQSVAFWCNPISGHATLYWYQQILGQGPKLLIQFQNNGVVDDSQLPKDRFSAERLKGVDSTLKIQPAKLEDSAVYLCASSPRAGGSPLHFGNGTRLTVT.

The chain combines TRBV29-1 with TRBJ1-2. The germline V gene encodes CDR1 SQVTM and CDR2 ANQGSEA. The CDR3 sequence is 14 residues long. CDR3: CSVEAAGVEEGYTF.

The V and J genes are TRBV7-2 and TRBJ2-5. The CDR3 totals 13 residues. Germline lookup yields CDR1 SGHTA and CDR2 FQGNSA. CDR3 in amino acids: CASFGPPKETQYF.

The gene calls are TRBV7-2 and TRBJ2-7. Looked up from germline, CDR1 is SGHTA and CDR2 is FQGNSA. This CDR3 spans 14 amino acids. The CDR3 loop reads CASTTDRGSYEQYF.

The V call is TRBV7-2, the J call TRBJ2-7; with no DNA, the TCRdb D assignment of TRBD2 cannot be verified. The germline V gene encodes CDR1 SGHTA and CDR2 FQGNSA. The CDR3 covers 15 residues. This CDR3 is CASSLERSGAYEQYF.